This TCR beta chain was identified during a study of T cell repertoires in ileal Crohn's disease. The CDR3 totals 16 residues. CDR1 SGDLS and CDR2 YYNGEE come from the germline V gene. V shed 2 bases, J shed 2 bases, and the junction held 7 bases outside the gene matches. This clone was seen only a few times. Assay used: immunoSEQ multiplex PCR; TCRdb lists only in-frame clones, some missing. The sample includes over 3,500 clones, 76% seen only once; the top ten take 15% to 20%. The material sequenced was ileal tissue. This sequence joins TRBV9 and TRBJ1-1; 9 nucleotides agree with TRBD1. The sequence was collected from an adult with Crohn's disease. The CDR3 here is CASSVDMTGGNTEAFF. Here the CDR3 DNA reads TGTGCCAGCAGCGTGGATATGACAGGGGGTAACACTGAAGCTTTCTTT.